The 19 T cell receptor beta chains in this list originate from one sample, sequenced in a study of T cell responses to AZD1222 COVID-19 vaccine. This table comes from immunoSEQ multiplex PCR, and its TCRdb copy is limited to in-frame clones, with some not included. The data show 110,000 to 150,000 clones, approximately 94% seen once. Sequencing was performed on peripheral blood, taken on day 0 of AZD1222 vaccination. The source is an adult in good health.

J is TRBJ1-5 and V is TRBV7-8; D is unresolved. With 1 base removed from V and 3 bases from J, the gap between germline ends came to 13 bases. The CDR3 is made up of 16 amino acids. Per germline, CDR1 SGHVS and CDR2 FQNEAQ. CDR3 loop: CASSLDLQLSNQPQHF. The DNA for the CDR3 is TGTGCCAGCAGCTTAGATTTACAGCTTTCCAATCAGCCCCAGCATTTT.

The V and J genes are TRBV7-2 and TRBJ2-7, with TRBD1 identical over 7 bases. The germline V gene has CDR1 SGHTA and CDR2 FQGNSA. The CDR3 consists of 15 residues. Trimming at V came to 5 bases and at J to 0 bases, leaving 7 bases not matched to a gene. The CDR3 region has the DNA TGTGCCAGCAGCCCCGAAGGGGGCCTCTCCTACGAGCAGTACTTC. The encoded protein is CASSPEGGLSYEQYF.

This chain connects TRBV5-1 to TRBJ1-4, with TRBD1 identical over 9 bases. The ends lost 4 bases at V and 7 bases at J; junction bases unmatched: 11. Germline loops: CDR1 SGHRS, CDR2 YFSETQ. CDR3 length: 16 residues. The CDR3 spells CASSTITGGLGEKLFF. CDR3 nucleotides: TGCGCCAGCAGCACGATTACAGGGGGCTTGGGTGAAAAACTGTTTTTT.

The gene calls are TRBV6-2 or TRBV6-3 and TRBJ2-7; TRBD1 aligns across 7 bases. The CDR3 is made up of 15 amino acids. In germline, CDR1 is MNHEY, CDR2 SVGEGT. Losses at the gene ends were 0 bases for V and 4 bases for J; bases not matched to a gene: 6. The CDR3: CASSYSDGRGYEQYF. In DNA, the CDR3 is TGTGCCAGCAGTTACTCGGACGGCAGGGGGTACGAGCAGTACTTC.

This chain links TRBV3-1 (or the pseudogene TRBV3-2) with TRBJ2-1; a weak D match, TRBD2 (5 bases). The CDR3 runs 13 residues. CDR1 is LGHDT, CDR2 YNNKEL, per germline (reference sequence). Trimming removed 4 bases from V and 6 bases from J, with 10 bases in between. The CDR3 here is CASSLGLVNEQFF. For the CDR3, the DNA is TGTGCCAGCAGCCTCGGACTCGTCAATGAGCAGTTCTTC.

This chain links TRBV6-1 with TRBJ2-5, with TRBD2 matching over 10 bases. Trimming removed 2 bases from V and 5 bases from J; junction bases left unmatched: 11. Germline V gene data show CDR1 as MNHNS and CDR2 as SASEGT. The CDR3 contains 17 residues. The CDR3 loop reads CASSERFAAGGAETQYF. The CDR3 DNA sequence: TGTGCCAGCAGTGAACGGTTTGCAGCGGGGGGGGCGGAGACCCAGTACTTC.

The chain carries TRBV15 and TRBJ2-3, with D unresolved. Germline V gene lookup returns CDR1 LNHNV and CDR2 YYDKDF (reference sequence). The CDR3 is 16 amino acids. V was pared by 4 bases and J by 4 bases, with 18 bases between. This CDR3 reads CATSTRRRSPADTQYF. CDR3 bases: TGTGCCACCAGCACTAGGAGAAGAAGTCCGGCAGATACGCAGTATTTT.

The V call is TRBV4-2, the J call TRBJ2-3; D unresolved. This CDR3 spans 16 amino acids. V lost 0 bases, J lost 2 bases, and 12 bases lay in between. The germline CDR1 and CDR2 sequences are LGHNA and YNFKEQ. The CDR3 nucleotides are TGTGCCAGCAGCCAAGAGTCCCGACTGATCACAGATACGCAGTATTTT. As protein: CASSQESRLITDTQYF.

For this clone: Other nucleotide sequences in the sample specify the same CDR3. This chain uses TRBV12-3 or TRBV12-4 with TRBJ2-1; D gene ambiguous. This CDR3 comprises 12 residues. With 3 bases removed from V and 4 bases from J, the gap between germline ends came to 4 bases. The CDR3 spells CASSFRYNEQFF. The DNA for the CDR3 is TGTGCCAGCAGTTTTCGGTACAATGAGCAGTTCTTC.

Comments on this clone: This sample also contains other DNA sequences that code for the same CDR3. The chain employs TRBV6-6 and TRBJ2-1, with unresolved D. The CDR3 is 14 amino acids. The germline gives CDR1 MNHNY, CDR2 SVGAGI (reference sequence). Deletions cut 0 bases from V and 4 bases from J, with 7 bases between. The CDR3 coding sequence is TGTGCCAGCAGTTACTCCCAGGTTTACAATGAGCAGTTCTTC. This sequence encodes CASSYSQVYNEQFF.

This chain links TRBV12-3 or TRBV12-4 with TRBJ1-2; no reliable D call. This CDR3 has 13 amino acids. Trimming took 4 bases from V and 8 from J, leaving 14 bases between them. The CDR3 loop reads CASSSDTNTGYTF. The CDR3 DNA reads TGTGCCAGCAGTTCAGACACGAATACCGGCTACACCTTC.

In this sample, this clone turned up once. V is TRBV4-3 and J is TRBJ2-7, with TRBD1 matching 7 bases. Germline V CDR1 and CDR2: LGHNA, YSLEER. Germline trimming cut 3 bases from V and 3 bases from J; bases unmatched to any gene: 8. CDR3 length: 15 amino acids. CDR3 nucleotide sequence: TGCGCCAGCAGCCAGAACAGGGGTTTGAACTACGAGCAGTACTTC. Encoded protein: CASSQNRGLNYEQYF.

V and J are TRBV2 and TRBJ2-3; 7 positions agree with TRBD1. Trimming cost V 4 bases and J 2 bases; bases outside gene matches: 9. The CDR3 covers 16 residues. Germline V gives CDR1 SNHLY, CDR2 FYNNEI. CDR3 loop: CASSAGTASDTDTQYF. The CDR3 coding sequence is TGTGCCAGCAGTGCCGGGACAGCGTCCGACACAGATACGCAGTATTTT.

This sequence joins TRBV2 and TRBJ1-1; D gene uncertain. The CDR3 length is 13 residues. The germline V gene encodes CDR1 SNHLY and CDR2 FYNNEI. V was pared by 4 bases and J by 0 bases, with 6 bases between. CDR3 sequence (DNA): TGTGCCAGCAGTGTGGTTATGAACACTGAAGCTTTCTTT. This encodes CASSVVMNTEAFF.

The chain combines TRBV2 with TRBJ1-5, with 7 bases that match TRBD1. With V trimmed by 7 bases and J by 2 bases, 8 bases remained unmatched. The CDR3 covers 15 residues. The germline V gene encodes CDR1 SNHLY and CDR2 FYNNEI. The chain's CDR3 is CASTRDSGGNQPQHF. CDR3 DNA sequence: TGTGCCAGCACCAGGGACAGCGGGGGCAATCAGCCCCAGCATTTT. Full variable domain (rest looked up from reference TRBV2 and TRBJ1-5): EPEVTQTPSHQVTQMGQEVILRCVPISNHLYFYWYRQILGQKVEFLVSFYNNEISEKSEIFDDQFSVERPDGSNFTLKIRSTKLEDSAMYFCASTRDSGGNQPQHFGDGTRLSIL.

The chain links TRBV19 to TRBJ1-1; unclear D gene. V lost 3 bases and J lost 5, with 19 bases in between. The CDR3 is 16 amino acids. Looked up from germline, CDR1 is LNHDA and CDR2 is SQIVND (reference sequence). CDR3 loop: CASSMHSSGLRTEAFF. The CDR3 coding sequence is TGTGCCAGTAGTATGCACTCCTCAGGCTTACGGACTGAAGCTTTCTTT.

This chain links TRBV11-1 with TRBJ2-2; 7 bases are shared with TRBD2. The V gene end was trimmed by 5 bases and the J gene end by 5 bases; junction bases not matched to a gene: 11. Germline lookup yields CDR1 SGHAT and CDR2 FQDESV (reference sequence). The CDR3 runs to 16 residues. This CDR3 is CASSPKQTSRTGELFF. The DNA of the CDR3 is TGTGCCAGCAGCCCGAAACAGACTAGCCGGACCGGGGAGCTGTTTTTT.

This chain links TRBV2 with TRBJ1-5, with TRBD1 matching over 7 bases. Unmatched junction bases numbered 6, after V lost 3 bases and J lost 7 bases. CDR3 size: 14 residues. CDR1 is SNHLY and CDR2 is FYNNEI in the germline V gene. CDR3 residues: CASSDRGGGQPQHF. The CDR3 nucleotides are TGTGCCAGCAGTGATCGAGGGGGCGGGCAGCCCCAGCATTTT.

The chain carries TRBV21-1 and TRBJ1-1. TRBV21-1 is a recognized pseudogene. CDR3 length equals 16 residues. The CDR3: CASSKVGVRGETEAFF. Here the CDR3 DNA reads TGTGCCAGCAGCAAAGTGGGAGTGAGAGGGGAAACTGAAGCTTTCTTT.